The sample holds one count of the clone carrying this TCR beta chain. The data were taken from a study of shared clonotypes between healthy human individuals. This CDR3 contains 13 residues. The ends were cut back, 6 bases at V and 5 bases at J, with 17 bases in the middle. Germline V CDR1 and CDR2: GTSNPN, SVGIG (reference sequence). The repertoire was sequenced with immunoSEQ multiplex PCR; TCRdb's copy has only in-frame clones and lacks some. The sample includes nearly 1 million clones, about three quarters seen only once; the top ten take around 1.4%. This chain links TRBV30 with TRBJ2-7; weak D call: TRBD1 (6 bases). Sequenced: memory CD4+ T cells sorted from blood. Noted subset: CD45RA-negative fraction. The sequence derives from a man between 18 and 29 years old in good health. The CDR3 DNA is TGTGCCTGCGGATCCGGGACAAAAAACGAGCAGTACTTC. Residues: CACGSGTKNEQYF.